The 18 T cell receptor beta chains in this list originate from one sample, sequenced in a study of CD8 T cells in ankylosing spondylitis. Study-level points and caveats: Several highly homologous variants made up a TCR beta motif, and this motif appeared characteristic of ankylosing spondylitis blood.

TCRdb reprocessed the 5' RACE reads via MiXCR and lists one record per CDR3 protein. Of 450,000 to 550,000 distinct CDR3 sequences listed, roughly 5.3% are singletons. For these receptors, no antigen is known. Sequencing was performed on blood, either unsorted or a sorted T cell fraction (not recorded which). These receptor sequences come from a male donor with ankylosing spondylitis.

This clonotype was found many times. The gene calls are TRBV12-3 or TRBV12-4 and TRBJ1-5; no clear D gene. Deletions cut 5 bases from V and 8 bases from J, with 10 bases between. The CDR3 totals 12 residues. In DNA, the CDR3 is TGTGCCAGCAGTCTCTCCGGAAAGCCCCAGCATTTT. Translation: CASSLSGKPQHF.

This clonotype has ten or more counts. This chain joins TRBV7-2 and TRBJ1-6; D gene ambiguous. With 5 bases removed from V and 9 bases from J, the gap between germline ends came to 14 bases. The germline CDR1 and CDR2 sequences are SGHTA and FQGNSA. This CDR3 has 14 amino acids. The CDR3 nucleotides read TGTGCCAGCAGCCACGACCCGAGGAGTTCACCCCTCCACTTT. It yields the protein CASSHDPRSSPLHF.

This clonotype was counted ten times or more. This chain links TRBV2 with TRBJ1-1, with 9 bases aligning to TRBD1. The V gene end was trimmed by 0 bases and the J gene end by 1 base; junction bases not matched to a gene: 6. This CDR3 contains 17 residues. Germline V gene lookup returns CDR1 SNHLY and CDR2 FYNNEI. CDR3 DNA sequence: TGTGCCAGCAGTGAAGCGCTGGGACAGGGAGAGAACACTGAAGCTTTCTTT. Protein sequence: CASSEALGQGENTEAFF.

J is TRBJ1-5 and V is TRBV12-3 or TRBV12-4, with TRBD1 matching 9 bases. There are 15 residues in the CDR3. V lost 2 bases and J lost 4; bases outside the gene matches: 3. In DNA, the CDR3 is TGTGCCAGCAGTTTAACGGGACAGGGTAATCAGCCCCAGCATTTT. It encodes CASSLTGQGNQPQHF.

This clonotype has a count of ten or more. The gene calls are TRBV20-1 and TRBJ2-5; the D is unclear. Germline CDR1 reads DFQATT; CDR2 reads SNEGSKA (reference sequence). This CDR3 contains 12 residues. Trimming shortened V by 2 bases and J by 1 base, and 5 bases separated the two germline ends. This CDR3 is CSARSFQETQYF. CDR3 DNA: TGCAGTGCTAGATCTTTCCAAGAGACCCAGTACTTC.

This clonotype came up many times. The chain is built from TRBV5-1 and TRBJ2-2; 9 positions agree with TRBD1. Germline assignment: CDR1 SGHRS and CDR2 YFSETQ. J lost 6 bases, V lost 4 bases, and 7 bases had no gene match. This CDR3 is built from 15 residues. The CDR3 DNA follows: TGCGCCAGCAGCAACGGACAGGGGCTAGCCGGGGAGCTGTTTTTT. Translation: CASSNGQGLAGELFF.

This clonotype was counted at least ten times. This chain joins TRBV27 and TRBJ2-2; TRBD2 aligns across 9 bases. The CDR3 has 14 amino acids. Germline trimming cut 8 bases from V and 2 bases from J; bases unmatched to any gene: 3. The V gene's germline CDR1 is MNHEY and CDR2 SMNVEV (reference sequence). The CDR3 coding sequence is TGTGCCAGCTGTAGCGGGAGTAACACCGGGGAGCTGTTTTTT. It specifies CASCSGSNTGELFF.

In this sample, this clonotype turned up a few times. This sequence joins TRBV19 and TRBJ1-2; D is uncertain. This CDR3 has 15 amino acids. In germline, CDR1 is LNHDA, CDR2 SQIVND (reference sequence). Trimming took 4 bases from V and 7 from J, leaving 19 bases between them. This chain's CDR3 is CASSTGRRQRRGYTF. CDR3 in DNA: TGTGCCAGTAGTACCGGTCGCAGGCAACGACGTGGCTACACCTTC. Complete variable domain (other parts from reference TRBV19 and TRBJ1-2): DGGITQSPKYLFRKEGQNVTLSCEQNLNHDAMYWYRQDPGQGLRLIYYSQIVNDFQKGDIAEGYSVSREKKESFPLTVTSAQKNPTAFYLCASSTGRRQRRGYTFGSGTRLTVV.

This clonotype was detected ten times or more. The rearrangement uses TRBV20-1 and TRBJ1-2, with a possible D match to TRBD1 (6 bases). Germline CDR1 and CDR2: DFQATT and SNEGSKA (reference sequence). The germline V and J ends were trimmed by 6 bases and 2 bases, with 13 bases remaining between them. CDR3 size: 13 residues. CDR3 bases: TGCAGTGCAGAACAGGGAAGGAACTATGGCTACACCTTC. Translated: CSAEQGRNYGYTF.

At least ten counts were recorded for this clonotype. The rearrangement joins TRBV5-1 to TRBJ1-1, with D perhaps TRBD1 (5 bases). Germline V gene lookup returns CDR1 SGHRS and CDR2 YFSETQ. The CDR3 consists of 13 residues. Trimming left V 3 bases short and J 6 bases short, with 12 bases between. The CDR3 is CASSSTGGAEAFF. CDR3 bases: TGCGCCAGCAGCTCTACCGGAGGGGCTGAAGCTTTCTTT.

The rearrangement links TRBV3-1 to TRBJ2-2, with D perhaps matching TRBD2 (5 bases). CDR1 LGHDT and CDR2 YNNKEL come from the germline V gene (reference sequence). The CDR3 is 15 residues long. V lost 10 bases to trimming and J lost 0 bases, with 15 bases between them. CDR3 nucleotide sequence: TGTGCCACCTCCCAGGAGGTCGCGAACACCGGGGAGCTGTTTTTT. This translates into CATSQEVANTGELFF.

Ten or more counts support this clonotype. The chain employs TRBV7-2 and TRBJ1-6; unclear D gene. The CDR3 covers 13 residues. Germline-derived CDR1 and CDR2 are SGHTA and FQGNSA. Trimming took off 5 bases at V and 5 bases at J, with 7 bases between the two ends. CDR3 in amino acids: CASSATDNSPLHF. In DNA, the CDR3 is TGTGCCAGCAGCGCTACAGATAATTCACCCCTCCACTTT. Combining the CDR3 with reference TRBV7-2 and TRBJ1-6 gives the whole variable domain GAGVSQSPSNKVTEKGKDVELRCDPISGHTALYWYRQSLGQGLEFLIYFQGNSAPDKSGLPSDRFSAERTGGSVSTLTIQRTQQEDSAVYLCASSATDNSPLHFGNGTRLTVT.

The chain is built from TRBV20-1 and TRBJ2-3; perhaps D is TRBD1 or TRBD2 (6 bases each). Trimming stripped 0 bases from V and 7 bases from J, with 14 bases between. The CDR3 contains 14 residues. Germline V gene sequence: CDR1 DFQATT, CDR2 SNEGSKA (reference sequence). The CDR3 loop is CSARDERGAHTQYF. The DNA of the CDR3 is TGCAGTGCTAGAGATGAGAGGGGGGCGCATACGCAGTATTTT.

This clonotype was found a few times. The chain uses TRBV6-2 or TRBV6-3 and TRBJ2-7; a weak D match, TRBD2 (6 bases). Germline values: CDR1 MNHEY, CDR2 SVGEGT. V dropped 4 bases and J dropped 0 bases, with 22 bases sitting between them. This CDR3 has 18 residues. In DNA, the CDR3 is TGTGCCAGCAGTTCCACCGGGACTGCAGACTACTTCTCCTACGAGCAGTACTTC. This sequence encodes CASSSTGTADYFSYEQYF.

This clonotype was recorded at least ten times. The CDR3 DNA sequence: TGCGCCAGCAGCTTGGACAGGGTGGTTTATGGAAACACCATATATTTT. The encoded protein is CASSLDRVVYGNTIYF. The chain couples TRBV5-1 to TRBJ1-3; weak D call: TRBD1 (6 bases). V was shortened by 0 bases and J by 3 bases, with 13 bases between the two germline ends. The CDR3 consists of 16 residues. Germline CDR1 is SGHRS and CDR2 is YFSETQ.

This clonotype was seen repeatedly, ten times or more. The chain links TRBV29-1 to TRBJ1-2; D not resolved. CDR1 is SQVTM and CDR2 is ANQGSEA in the germline V gene. The CDR3 length is 12 residues. V was clipped by 4 bases and J by 7 bases, with 13 bases between them. The CDR3 DNA reads TGCAGCGTTGGCAGCCTACTCGGTGGCTACACCTTC. This sequence encodes CSVGSLLGGYTF.

This clonotype appeared many times. J is TRBJ2-5 and V is TRBV20-1; D might be TRBD2 (6 bases). V was cut by 4 bases and J by 4 bases, with 10 bases left in between. The CDR3 consists of 12 residues. CDR1 is DFQATT and CDR2 is SNEGSKA in the germline V gene (reference sequence). CDR3 sequence (DNA): TGCAGTGCTATGGGGCGGGGAGAGACCCAGTACTTC. Amino acids: CSAMGRGETQYF.

As for this clonotype: A much larger clonotype is one base distant, so this may be a read error. The CDR3 ends on some other residue instead of the conserved phenylalanine or tryptophan, so this is likely a read error. The chain couples TRBV20-1 to TRBJ2-7, with 9 bases aligning to TRBD1. The V gene's germline CDR1 is DFQATT and CDR2 SNEGSKA (reference sequence). V dropped 2 bases and J dropped 3; count of bases not matched to a gene: 5. The CDR3 sequence is 14 residues long. The CDR3 coding sequence is TGCAGTGCTAGACAGCGACAGGGGGTCTACGAGCAGTACCTC. Amino acid sequence: CSARQRQGVYEQYL.